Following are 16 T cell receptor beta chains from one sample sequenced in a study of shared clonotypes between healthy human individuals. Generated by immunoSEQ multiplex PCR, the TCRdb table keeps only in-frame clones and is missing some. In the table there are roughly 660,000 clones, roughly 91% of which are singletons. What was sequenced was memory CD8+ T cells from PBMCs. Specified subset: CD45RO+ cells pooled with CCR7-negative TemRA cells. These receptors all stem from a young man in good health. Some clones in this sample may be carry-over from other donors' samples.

CDR3 nucleotide sequence: TGTGCCAGCAGCTCACCGAGGTACGAGCAGTACTTC. Translated, it gives CASSSPRYEQYF. This chain connects TRBV7-8 to TRBJ2-7; D gene uncertain. V lost 4 bases, J lost 4 bases, and 8 bases lay in between. CDR3 size: 12 residues. In germline, CDR1 is SGHVS, CDR2 FQNEAQ.

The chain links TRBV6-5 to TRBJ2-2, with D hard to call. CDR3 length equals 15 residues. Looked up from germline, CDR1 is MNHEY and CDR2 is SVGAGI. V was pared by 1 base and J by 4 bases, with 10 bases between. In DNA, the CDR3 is TGTGCCAGCAGTTACTTAAAAAGGATCACCGGGGAGCTGTTTTTT. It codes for CASSYLKRITGELFF.

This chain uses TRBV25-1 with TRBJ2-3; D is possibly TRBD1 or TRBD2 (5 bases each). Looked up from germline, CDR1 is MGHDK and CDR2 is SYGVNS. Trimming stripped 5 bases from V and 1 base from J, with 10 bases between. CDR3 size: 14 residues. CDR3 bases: TGTGCCAGCAGTCGACAGAGGGGCACAGATACGCAGTATTTT. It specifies CASSRQRGTDTQYF.

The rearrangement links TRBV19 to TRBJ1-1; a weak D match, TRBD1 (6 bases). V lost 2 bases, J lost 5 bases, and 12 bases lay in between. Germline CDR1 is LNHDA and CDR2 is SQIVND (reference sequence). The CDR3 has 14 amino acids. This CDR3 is CASSISQGRTEAFF. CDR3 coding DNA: TGTGCCAGTAGTATATCCCAGGGGAGGACTGAAGCTTTCTTT.

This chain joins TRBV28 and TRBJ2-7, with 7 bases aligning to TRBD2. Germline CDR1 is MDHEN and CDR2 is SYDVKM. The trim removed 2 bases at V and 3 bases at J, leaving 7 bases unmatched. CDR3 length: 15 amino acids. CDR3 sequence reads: CASSLLGRAGYEQYF. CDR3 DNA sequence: TGTGCCAGCAGTTTACTTGGGAGGGCGGGCTACGAGCAGTACTTC.

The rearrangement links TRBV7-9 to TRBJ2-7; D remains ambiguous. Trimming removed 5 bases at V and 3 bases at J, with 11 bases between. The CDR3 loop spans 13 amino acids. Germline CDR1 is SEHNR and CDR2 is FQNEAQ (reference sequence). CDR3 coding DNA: TGTGCCAGCAGCCCCCCCCAGGTCTACGAGCAGTACTTC. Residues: CASSPPQVYEQYF.

CDR3 residues: CASSLRVTNEKLFF. The CDR3 coding sequence is TGTGCCAGCAGTTTAAGGGTTACTAATGAAAAACTGTTTTTT. V is TRBV28 and J is TRBJ1-4; no clear D. This CDR3 comprises 14 residues. Between the trimmed V and J ends, which lost 2 bases and 2 bases, there was a span of 6 bases. The germline V gene encodes CDR1 MDHEN and CDR2 SYDVKM. The whole variable domain, filled in from reference TRBV28 and TRBJ1-4, reads DVKVTQSSRYLVKRTGEKVFLECVQDMDHENMFWYRQDPGLGLRLIYFSYDVKMKEKGDIPEGYSVSREKKERFSLILESASTNQTSMYLCASSLRVTNEKLFFGSGTQLSVL.

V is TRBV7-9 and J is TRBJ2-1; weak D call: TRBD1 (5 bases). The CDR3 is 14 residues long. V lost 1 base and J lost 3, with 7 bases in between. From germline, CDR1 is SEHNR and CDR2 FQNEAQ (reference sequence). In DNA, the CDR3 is TGTGCCAGCAGCTTAGTCGGACACTACAATGAGCAGTTCTTC. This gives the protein CASSLVGHYNEQFF.

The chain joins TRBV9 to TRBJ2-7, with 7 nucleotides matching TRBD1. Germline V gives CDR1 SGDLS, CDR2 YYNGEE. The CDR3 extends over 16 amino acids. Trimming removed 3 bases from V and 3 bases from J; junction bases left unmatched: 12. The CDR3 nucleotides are TGTGCCAGCAGCGAAAAGACCGGGACAGCAATCTACGAGCAGTACTTC. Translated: CASSEKTGTAIYEQYF.

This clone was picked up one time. The CDR3 region is CASSQLTGIRTDTQYF. CDR3 DNA: TGCGCCAGCAGCCAATTAACCGGGATTCGCACAGATACGCAGTATTTT. The chain combines TRBV4-3 with TRBJ2-3; tentative D call: TRBD2 (5 bases). The V end was cut by 2 bases, the J end by 1 base, with 13 bases between. There are 16 residues in the CDR3. The germline V gene encodes CDR1 LGHNA and CDR2 YSLEER.

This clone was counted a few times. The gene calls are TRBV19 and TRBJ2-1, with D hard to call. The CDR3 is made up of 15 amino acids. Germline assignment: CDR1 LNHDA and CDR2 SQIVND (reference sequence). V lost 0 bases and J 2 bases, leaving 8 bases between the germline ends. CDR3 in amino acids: CASSIDLLTYNEQFF. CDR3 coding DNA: TGTGCCAGTAGTATAGATCTATTGACCTACAATGAGCAGTTCTTC.

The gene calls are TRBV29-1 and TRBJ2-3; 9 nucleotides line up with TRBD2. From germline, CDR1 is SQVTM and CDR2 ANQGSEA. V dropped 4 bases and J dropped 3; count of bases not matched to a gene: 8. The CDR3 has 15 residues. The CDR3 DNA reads TGCAGCGTTGTCGGGCGGGAGGGCCGGACAGATACGCAGTATTTT. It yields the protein CSVVGREGRTDTQYF.

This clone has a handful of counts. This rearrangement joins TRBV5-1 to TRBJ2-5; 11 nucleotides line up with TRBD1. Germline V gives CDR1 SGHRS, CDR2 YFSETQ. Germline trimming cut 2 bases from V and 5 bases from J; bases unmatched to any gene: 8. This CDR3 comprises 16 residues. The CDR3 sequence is CASSLIRDRGTETQYF. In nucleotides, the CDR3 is TGCGCCAGCAGCTTAATAAGGGACAGGGGGACGGAGACCCAGTACTTC.

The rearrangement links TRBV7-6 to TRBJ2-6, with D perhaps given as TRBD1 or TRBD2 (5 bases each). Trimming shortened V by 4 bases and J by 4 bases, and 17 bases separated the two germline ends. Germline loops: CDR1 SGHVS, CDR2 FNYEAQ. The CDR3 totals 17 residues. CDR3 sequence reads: CASSSVPQGPGANVLTF. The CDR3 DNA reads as TGTGCCAGCAGCTCTGTACCCCAGGGACCCGGGGCCAACGTCCTGACTTTC.

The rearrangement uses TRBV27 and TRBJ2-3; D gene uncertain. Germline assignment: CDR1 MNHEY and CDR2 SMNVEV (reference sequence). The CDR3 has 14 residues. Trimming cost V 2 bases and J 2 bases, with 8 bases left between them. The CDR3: CASSLAEFTDTQYF. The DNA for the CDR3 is TGTGCCAGCAGTTTAGCGGAGTTCACAGATACGCAGTATTTT.

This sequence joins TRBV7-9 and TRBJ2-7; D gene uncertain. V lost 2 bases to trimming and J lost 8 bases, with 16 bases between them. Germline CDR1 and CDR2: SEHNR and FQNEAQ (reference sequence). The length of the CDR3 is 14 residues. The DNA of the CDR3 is TGTGCCAGCAGCTTAATCCTTAGCCCCGACAAGCAGTACTTC. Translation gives CASSLILSPDKQYF.